There are a few counts of the clone carrying this T cell receptor (beta chain). This sample is drawn from a study of blood T cell repertoires in COVID-19. Overall study context: Samples of COVID-19 (acute and convalescent) were obtained from the United States, Italy and Spain. In each case, the material was cDNA or gDNA derived from T cells, B-cell-depleted T cells, or PBMCs.

Trimming pared 8 bases from V and 4 bases from J, leaving 14 bases between. CDR3 length: 13 residues. In the authors' workflow: Reference gene primer amplification yielded estimated nucleated cell counts. The method was immunoSEQ multiplex PCR; TCRdb's version includes in-frame clones alone and lacks a portion of them. V, J and clone size were drawn from that table, and D and trimming were deduced from the DNA. The sample lists 95,000 to 120,000 clones, 70% to 90% seen once, with 4.6% in the top ten. This clonotype was obtained from a woman aged 45-60 years with acute or convalescent COVID-19. The sequenced sample was peripheral blood. J is TRBJ1-1 and V is TRBV12-3 or TRBV12-4, with D hard to call. DNA of the CDR3: TGTGCCAGCCTTGAGGGCTGGAGCACTGAAGCTTTCTTT. It translates to CASLEGWSTEAFF.